This T cell receptor (beta chain) is from a study of T cells after yellow fever vaccination (dated by TCRdb to the late 2010s). Background for the entire study: The SMART-Seq v4 Ultra Low Input RNA kit was used to prepare libraries from fractions with low cell numbers. To follow T-cell clones before and after both primary and booster YFV17D yellow fever vaccination, bulk TCR alpha and beta repertoires underwent longitudinal sequencing. Two healthy male donors made up the cohort, one aged 18 to 30 years and the other aged 30 to 40 years. Blood was drawn at multiple timepoints before and after primary and secondary immunization, with bulk PBMC replicates and cell subsets isolated. What the study reported, not specific to this receptor: A small share of clonotypes was detected in both CD4 and CD8 compartments, with the overlap likely arising from convergent recombination. The study included only two donors, which limits how far the findings can be generalized. The secondary T-cell response was weaker than the primary response but faster, peaking on day 5 instead of day 15. Computational filtering was needed because FACS-sorted repertoires could contain abundant contaminating clonotypes from the bulk population. After the booster, most of the clones that had expanded following primary vaccination were detected again (just under 97% of CD4 and 85% to 90% of CD8), which suggests that memory was broadly maintained.

The meaning of the sample's treatment or condition label: live attenuated yellow fever vaccine strain. A standard Ficoll-Paque protocol was used to isolate PBMCs from peripheral blood. CD4 and CD8 T-cell fractions were isolated with Dynabeads CD4 and CD8 positive selection kits. TriZol was used to extract RNA from bulk PBMCs, from CD4 and CD8 fractions, and from dextramer-positive and dextramer-negative fractions. There are many counts of this clonotype. No cognate antigen has been identified for it. No base-level quality is on record; no much larger clone is a single base apart. Synthesis of TCR cDNA relied on 5'RACE template switching, a step that introduced a universal primer site along with unique molecular identifiers. Priming for cDNA synthesis came from both the TCR alpha and TCR beta constant segments. Two PCR steps were used to amplify libraries, with sample barcodes and sequencing adapters being added in the second step. Sequencing of libraries was performed on Illumina HiSeq 2500 (2x100 bp) or NovaSeq (2x150 bp). Per the original workflow: MIGEC was used to demultiplex reads and collapse the reads into UMI consensus sequences, and MiXCR was used for V(D)J alignment. Vaccine-responding clonotypes were identified with edgeR using replicate PBMC samples, with FDR below 0.01 and a log2 fold change above 5 up to day 15 being required. Each bulk clonotype was labeled CD4 or CD8 based on which sequenced repertoire, CD4 or CD8, contained the clonotype at higher abundance. TCRdb trimmed public reads at Q25 via fastp, called clones via MiXCR and kept in-frame beta chains. Every entry covers one CDR3 protein and lists the most common genes and DNA from its rows. The V and J calls here are based on TCRdb, not the publication. Here the sample has 60,000 to 85,000 distinct CDR3 sequences; approximately 6.1% occur a single time. The ten largest clonotypes hold 30% to 45% of the sample.

The source of this sequence is a man between 18 and 29 years old who received the YFV17D yellow fever vaccine. The specimen comprised CD8+ T cells sorted from PBMCs, sampled 45 days after the first yellow fever vaccination.

Read as DNA, the sequence is TGTGCCAGCATCCCCGGGGACAGGGGGACAGATACGCAGTATTTT. Its protein reads: CASIPGDRGTDTQYF. The V gene is TRBV9 and the J gene is TRBJ2-3, with TRBD1 identical over 11 junction bases. Here V drops 6 bases and J drops 3 bases, and the junction holds 6 bases not matched to any gene. Counted from cysteine to phenylalanine, this CDR3 has 15 amino acids. The kept DNA is CDR3 alone, 45 bases in frame from the first base. The germline V gene gives CDR1 as SGDLS and CDR2 as YYNGEE.